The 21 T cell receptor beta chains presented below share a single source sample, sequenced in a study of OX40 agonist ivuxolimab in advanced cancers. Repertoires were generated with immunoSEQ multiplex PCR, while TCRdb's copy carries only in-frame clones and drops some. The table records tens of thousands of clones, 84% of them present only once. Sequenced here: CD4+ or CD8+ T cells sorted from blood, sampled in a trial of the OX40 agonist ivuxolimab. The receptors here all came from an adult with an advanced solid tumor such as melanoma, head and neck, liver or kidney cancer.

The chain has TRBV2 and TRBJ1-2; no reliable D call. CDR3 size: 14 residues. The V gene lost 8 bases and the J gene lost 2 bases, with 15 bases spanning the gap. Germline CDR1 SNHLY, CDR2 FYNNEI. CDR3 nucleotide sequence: TGTGCCAGCGTTGATGGAGGATACAACTATGGCTACACCTTC. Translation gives CASVDGGYNYGYTF.

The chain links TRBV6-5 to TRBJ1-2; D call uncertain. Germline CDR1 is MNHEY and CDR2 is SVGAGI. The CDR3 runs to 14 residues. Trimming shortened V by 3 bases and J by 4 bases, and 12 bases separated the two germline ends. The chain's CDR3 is CASSYSKEVYGYTF. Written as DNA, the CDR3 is TGTGCCAGCAGTTATAGTAAGGAAGTCTATGGCTACACCTTC.

Here the CDR3 reads CASSETIGGKSLAQHF. The CDR3 coding sequence is TGTGCCAGTAGTGAAACTATCGGGGGTAAATCGTTAGCCCAGCATTTT. The chain joins TRBV19 to TRBJ1-5; D may be TRBD1 (5 bases). Germline CDR1 reads LNHDA; CDR2 reads SQIVND (reference sequence). The CDR3 consists of 16 residues. The V and J ends lost 5 bases and 11 bases respectively, with 25 bases between them.

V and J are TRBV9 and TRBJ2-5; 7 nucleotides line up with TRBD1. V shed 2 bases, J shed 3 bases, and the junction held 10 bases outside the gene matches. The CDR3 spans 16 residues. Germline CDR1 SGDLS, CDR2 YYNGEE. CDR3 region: CASSVSRSGGKETQYF. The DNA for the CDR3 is TGTGCCAGCAGCGTCAGTCGTTCAGGGGGTAAAGAGACCCAGTACTTC.

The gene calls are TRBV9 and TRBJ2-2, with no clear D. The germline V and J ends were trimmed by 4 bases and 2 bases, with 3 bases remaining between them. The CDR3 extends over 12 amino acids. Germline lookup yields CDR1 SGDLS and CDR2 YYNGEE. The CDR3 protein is CASSPNTGELFF. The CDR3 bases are TGTGCCAGCAGCCCAAACACCGGGGAGCTGTTTTTT.

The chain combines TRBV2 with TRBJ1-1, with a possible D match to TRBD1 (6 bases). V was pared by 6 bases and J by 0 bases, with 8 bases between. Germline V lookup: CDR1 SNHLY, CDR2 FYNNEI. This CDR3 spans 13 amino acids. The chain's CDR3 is CASRGGLNTEAFF. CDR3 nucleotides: TGTGCCAGCAGAGGGGGGTTGAACACTGAAGCTTTCTTT.

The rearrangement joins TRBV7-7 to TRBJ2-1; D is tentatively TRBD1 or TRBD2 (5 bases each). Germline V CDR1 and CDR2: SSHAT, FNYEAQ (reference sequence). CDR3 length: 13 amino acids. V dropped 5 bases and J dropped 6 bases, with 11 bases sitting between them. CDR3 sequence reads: CASSIWDGNEQFF. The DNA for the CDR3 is TGTGCCAGCAGCATATGGGACGGCAATGAGCAGTTCTTC.

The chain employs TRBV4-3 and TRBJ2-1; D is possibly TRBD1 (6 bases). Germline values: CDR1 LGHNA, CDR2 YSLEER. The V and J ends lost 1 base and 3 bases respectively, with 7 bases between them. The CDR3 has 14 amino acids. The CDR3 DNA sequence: TGCGCCAGCAGCCAAGCGACAGGCTACAATGAGCAGTTCTTC. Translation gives CASSQATGYNEQFF.

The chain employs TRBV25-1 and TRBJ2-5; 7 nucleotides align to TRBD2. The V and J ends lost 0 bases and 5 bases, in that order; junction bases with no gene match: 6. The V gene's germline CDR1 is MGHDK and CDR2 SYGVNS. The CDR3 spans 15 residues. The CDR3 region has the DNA TGTGCCAGCAGTGAATATAGGGAGGGTTGGGAGACCCAGTACTTC. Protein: CASSEYREGWETQYF.

The CDR3 loop reads CASSIDLGARNTGELFF. Written as DNA, the CDR3 is TGTGCCAGTAGTATAGATCTAGGGGCACGGAACACCGGGGAGCTGTTTTTT. The rearrangement joins TRBV19 to TRBJ2-2; TRBD1 might be the D (5 bases). This CDR3 has 17 residues. Between the trimmed V and J ends, which lost 0 bases and 1 base, there was a span of 12 bases. CDR1 and CDR2 from the germline V gene are LNHDA and SQIVND (reference sequence). Together with reference TRBV19 and TRBJ2-2, the CDR3 gives the full variable domain: DGGITQSPKYLFRKEGQNVTLSCEQNLNHDAMYWYRQDPGQGLRLIYYSQIVNDFQKGDIAEGYSVSREKKESFPLTVTSAQKNPTAFYLCASSIDLGARNTGELFFGEGSRLTVL.

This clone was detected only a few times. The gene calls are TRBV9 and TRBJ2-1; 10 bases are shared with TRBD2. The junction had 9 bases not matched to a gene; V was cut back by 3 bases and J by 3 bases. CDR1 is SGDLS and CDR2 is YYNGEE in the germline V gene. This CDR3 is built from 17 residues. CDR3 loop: CASSGGASGGSYNEQFF. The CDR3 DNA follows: TGTGCCAGCAGCGGAGGGGCTAGCGGGGGCAGCTACAATGAGCAGTTCTTC.

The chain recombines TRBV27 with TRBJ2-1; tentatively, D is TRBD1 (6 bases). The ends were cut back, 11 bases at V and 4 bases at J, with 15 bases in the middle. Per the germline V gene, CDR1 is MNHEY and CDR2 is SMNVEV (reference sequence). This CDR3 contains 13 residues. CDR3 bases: TGTGCCTCTTACGCACAGGGATACAATGAGCAGTTCTTC. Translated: CASYAQGYNEQFF.

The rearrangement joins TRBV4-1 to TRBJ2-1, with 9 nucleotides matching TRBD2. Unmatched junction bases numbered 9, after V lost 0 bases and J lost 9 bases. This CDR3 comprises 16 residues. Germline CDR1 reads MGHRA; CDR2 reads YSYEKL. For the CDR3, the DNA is TGCGCCAGCAGCCAAGAGTGGCGGGGGGGCTTTGGTGAGCAGTTCTTC. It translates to CASSQEWRGGFGEQFF.

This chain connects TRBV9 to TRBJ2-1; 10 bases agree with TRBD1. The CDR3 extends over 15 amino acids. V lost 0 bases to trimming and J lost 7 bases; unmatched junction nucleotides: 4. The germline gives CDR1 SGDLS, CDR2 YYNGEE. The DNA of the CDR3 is TGTGCCAGCAGCGTAGGACAGGGGGCGGGTAATGAGCAGTTCTTC. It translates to CASSVGQGAGNEQFF.

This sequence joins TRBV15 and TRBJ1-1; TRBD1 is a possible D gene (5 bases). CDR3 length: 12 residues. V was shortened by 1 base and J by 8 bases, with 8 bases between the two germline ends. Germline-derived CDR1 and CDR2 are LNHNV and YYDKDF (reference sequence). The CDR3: CATSRGQGEAFF. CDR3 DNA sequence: TGTGCCACCAGCAGAGGGCAGGGAGAAGCTTTCTTT.

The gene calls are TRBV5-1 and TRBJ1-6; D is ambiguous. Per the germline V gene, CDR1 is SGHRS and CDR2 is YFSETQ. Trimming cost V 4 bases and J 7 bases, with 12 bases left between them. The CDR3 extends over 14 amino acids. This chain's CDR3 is CASSGRPGNSPLHF. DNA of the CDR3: TGCGCCAGCAGCGGAAGGCCCGGGAATTCACCCCTCCACTTT.

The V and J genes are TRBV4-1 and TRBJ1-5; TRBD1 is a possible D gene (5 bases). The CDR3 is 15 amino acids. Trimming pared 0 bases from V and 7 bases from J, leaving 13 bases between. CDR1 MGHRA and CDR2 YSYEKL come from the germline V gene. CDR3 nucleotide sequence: TGCGCCAGCAGCCAAGATATGGGGGGAGGGCAGCCCCAGCATTTT. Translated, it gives CASSQDMGGGQPQHF.

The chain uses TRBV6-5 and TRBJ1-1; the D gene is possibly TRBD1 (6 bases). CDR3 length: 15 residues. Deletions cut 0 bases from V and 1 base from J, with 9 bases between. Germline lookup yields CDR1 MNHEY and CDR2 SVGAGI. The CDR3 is CASSYSGHANTEAFF. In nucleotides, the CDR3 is TGTGCCAGCAGTTACTCGGGACACGCGAACACTGAAGCTTTCTTT.

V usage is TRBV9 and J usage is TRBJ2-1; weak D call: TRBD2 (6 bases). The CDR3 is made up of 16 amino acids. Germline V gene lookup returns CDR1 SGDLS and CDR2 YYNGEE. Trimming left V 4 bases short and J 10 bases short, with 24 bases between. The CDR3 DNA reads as TGTGCCAGCAGCTCCCCGGAGGGGCAGGGTCTAGAGGAGCAGTTCTTC. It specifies CASSSPEGQGLEEQFF.

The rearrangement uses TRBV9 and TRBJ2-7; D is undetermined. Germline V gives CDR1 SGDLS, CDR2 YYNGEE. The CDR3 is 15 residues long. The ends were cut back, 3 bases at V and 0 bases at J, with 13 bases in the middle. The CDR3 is CASSGGVHSSYEQYF. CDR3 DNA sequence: TGTGCCAGCAGCGGCGGCGTACATAGCTCCTACGAGCAGTACTTC.

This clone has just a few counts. The DNA of the CDR3 is TGTGCCATCAGTGAGTCAGGCGGGGGGACGAACACCGGGGAGCTGTTTTTT. Translated, it gives CAISESGGGTNTGELFF. The chain carries TRBV10-3 and TRBJ2-2; TRBD2 agrees at 8 bases. The germline gives CDR1 ENHRY, CDR2 SYGVKD. V gave up 0 bases and J gave up 0 bases; unmatched junction bases: 3. This CDR3 region has 17 residues.